This T cell receptor (beta chain) was profiled in a study of T cell responses to AZD1222 COVID-19 vaccine. Whole-study context: Pooled samples include second doses given at about 4 or 12 weeks. Study-level points and caveats: Donors in the cohort were predominantly white British and more often female, and clonal diversity was possibly underestimated. Only a handful of AZD1222 recipients, more than 5 in all, had baseline seropositivity. In the spike-specific TCR repertoire, nearly half reportedly target unmutated variant regions.

About this clone itself: Its specificity is unknown.

Germline-derived CDR1 and CDR2 are SGHKS and YYEKEE (reference sequence). V was trimmed by 4 bases and J by 3 bases, leaving 10 bases between them. The CDR3 consists of 14 residues. Generated by immunoSEQ multiplex PCR, the TCRdb table keeps only in-frame clones and is missing some. The table includes 100,000 to 150,000 clones, roughly 86% detected once. The sequencing used peripheral blood, collected on day 0 of AZD1222 vaccination. This chain uses TRBV5-5 with TRBJ1-4, with D hard to call. This sequence was found in an adult in good health. The CDR3 loop reads CASSLDNSNEKLFF. As DNA, the CDR3 is TGTGCCAGCAGCCTCGACAATTCTAATGAAAAACTGTTTTTT.